This T cell receptor (beta chain) originates from a study of sequential checkpoint blockade in melanoma (dated by TCRdb to between 2018 and 2020). For the wider study: In a 1:1 randomization, patients received either first-line nivolumab then ipilimumab (arm A) or ipilimumab then nivolumab (arm B). Maintenance nivolumab came after both trial sequences. Summary of the overall study and its limitations: Larger, independent patient cohorts are needed to validate the response-prediction model that combines TCR metrics and mutation burden.

TCRbeta CDR3 regions were immunosequenced from genomic DNA with the immunoSEQ Assay. Genomic DNA was amplified by bias-controlled multiplex PCR before high-throughput sequencing. The paper's data handling went like this. To quantify the absolute abundance of each unique TCRbeta CDR3 region, the sequences were collapsed and filtered. Clonality, defined as 1 minus Pielou's evenness, was calculated using productive rearrangements only. Clones with significantly greater frequencies in on-treatment versus baseline samples were identified using a previously published method. In its TCRdb copy, this immuneACCESS table keeps in-frame sequences only and misses some clones. Where compared with another copy, unresolved V genes explain less than half of these, and the others have no known cause. V and J calls and clone size are as listed in that table; D and trimming were resolved from the DNA. This sample gives fewer than 4,500 clones in total; just under 65% of them show up just once. The top ten clones comprise roughly 19% of the sample.

Details on this clone: The antigen it recognizes is unknown. No qualities accompany the bases; no much larger clone lies one base away.

The sample's treatment or condition label, in plain terms: randomized to nivolumab then ipilimumab (arm A) or the reverse (arm B). None of the patients in the trial had previously been given DNA-damaging chemotherapy. Thawed PBMCs were sorted on a FACS Aria II flow cytometer to isolate live CD3+CD8+ cells negative for CD19 and CD56. CheckMate 064, a randomized, open-label phase II trial of sequential checkpoint blockade, was the source of the samples, all of which came from patients with melanoma. Peripheral blood mononuclear cells were collected by leukapheresis, purified with Ficoll-Paque, and frozen in human serum with approximately 9.4% DMSO. Immediately after sorting, the purity of sorted blood CD3+CD8+ cells was verified to be >95%, after which DNA was extracted. The V end loses 3 bases and the J end loses 7 bases, and a stretch of 7 bases separates them. Including the terminal cysteine and phenylalanine, the CDR3 comprises 11 residues. Left in the record is the CDR3 DNA by itself, 33 bases read in frame from the first base. From the germline V gene, CDR1 is SGHNT and CDR2 is YENEEA.

The chain links TRBV11-3 with TRBJ2-7, with the D gene not confidently named. The sequence was obtained from a human donor with melanoma. This specimen consisted of CD8+ T cells sorted from blood (inferred from file names), obtained from a patient given nivolumab and ipilimumab in sequence. The CDR3: CASSFSGEQYF. At the DNA level, the sequence is TGTGCCAGCAGCTTCAGTGGTGAGCAGTACTTC.